The 30 T cell receptor beta chains below come from one sample, sequenced in a study of tumor-infiltrating lymphocytes in primary liver carcinoma. From approximately 0.5 ug of total RNA, TCR beta-specific cDNA was reverse-transcribed using a constant-region primer. A slightly modified ARM-PCR protocol with three nested multiplex PCR rounds produced these TCR beta libraries. Running roughly 10 cycles apiece, the first two PCR rounds relied on TRBV1-TRBV30 forward primers together with a C-beta reverse primer. TCRdb processed the multiplex PCR reads anew with MiXCR; each CDR3 protein has one entry. The sample lists about 120,000 distinct CDR3 sequences, 60% to 70% occurring once. Scientists recovered RNA and DNA together from around 20-30 mg of unsorted bulk tissue. Source material: liver tumor tissue from sampling region 1. Subset of the sample: tumor region T1, superior pole. These receptors originate from a woman in her sixties or seventies with primary liver carcinoma and hepatitis B virus infection.

This clonotype showed up many times. The rearrangement joins TRBV7-8 to TRBJ2-6; tentative D call: TRBD2 (7 bases). The ends were cut back, 0 bases at V and 2 bases at J, with 8 bases in the middle. Germline assignment: CDR1 SGHVS and CDR2 FQNEAQ. This CDR3 comprises 16 residues. The DNA for the CDR3 is TGTGCCAGCAGCTTAGCAGGGGGGGCTGGGGCCAACGTCCTGACTTTC. Residues: CASSLAGGAGANVLTF.

In regard to this clonotype: One end of the junction fails to match germline, which may point to a read error. The CDR3 DNA follows: TGTGCCGGCAGCCCATCTAGACTAGCTTTCTACGAGCAGTACTTC. This translates into CAGSPSRLAFYEQYF. The chain is built from TRBV7-9 and TRBJ2-7, with 7 bases fitting TRBD2. This CDR3 is built from 15 residues. Germline CDR1 reads SEHNR; CDR2 reads FQNEAQ (reference sequence).

This rearrangement joins TRBV4-1 to TRBJ2-7; D is perhaps TRBD1 (5 bases). The CDR3 length is 15 residues. V shed 2 bases and J shed 2 bases, with 13 bases lying between them. CDR1 is MGHRA, CDR2 YSYEKL, per germline. The DNA for the CDR3 is TGCGCCAGCAGCCAAACCAGGGAACAGACCTACGAGCAGTACTTC. Amino acids: CASSQTREQTYEQYF.

This clonotype has ten or more counts. This chain uses TRBV4-2 with TRBJ2-5; unclear D gene. The CDR3 consists of 13 residues. V lost 0 bases and J 5 bases, leaving 7 bases between the germline ends. Looked up from germline, CDR1 is LGHNA and CDR2 is YNFKEQ. This chain's CDR3 is CASSQDLWETQYF. The CDR3 nucleotides read TGTGCCAGCAGCCAAGATCTGTGGGAGACCCAGTACTTC.

Comment on this clonotype: With a much larger clone just one base away, this may be a read error. The rearrangement uses TRBV6-1 and TRBJ1-2, with D tentatively TRBD1 (5 bases). Germline lookup yields CDR1 MNHNS and CDR2 SASEGT. The CDR3 sequence is 15 residues long. This CDR3 reads CAGSAGGLVLFGYTF. In DNA, the CDR3 is TGTGCCGGCAGTGCCGGGGGGTTGGTCCTATTCGGCTACACCTTC.

Worth noting for this clonotype: The conserved phenylalanine or tryptophan normally closing the CDR3 is absent here, so this likely arose from a read error. The chain joins TRBV11-2 to TRBJ2-1; TRBD2 aligns across 13 bases. Germline V gives CDR1 SGHAT, CDR2 FQNNGV. With 4 bases clipped from V and 10 bases from J, the junction kept 10 bases outside the gene matches. CDR3 length: 16 residues. The CDR3 loop reads CASSSRTSGGGGEQFI. In DNA form, the CDR3 reads TGTGCCAGCAGCTCCAGGACTAGCGGGGGCGGGGGGGAGCAGTTCATT.

About this clonotype: A read error is possible here, since a much larger clone lies one base away. The chain combines TRBV6-5 with TRBJ1-1; D gene uncertain. From germline, CDR1 is MNHEY and CDR2 SVGAGI. Trimming cost V 2 bases and J 7 bases, with 17 bases left between them. The CDR3 runs 15 residues. The CDR3 region has the DNA TGTGCCAGCAGTTACAGGTTTGGGATCCGAAATGAAGCTTTCTTT. Translation gives CASSYRFGIRNEAFF.

This clonotype has just a few counts. V gene TRBV7-9 combines with J gene TRBJ1-2; 8 bases are a match to TRBD1. J lost 2 bases, V lost 4 bases, and 3 bases had no gene match. There are 14 residues in the CDR3. Germline-derived CDR1 and CDR2 are SEHNR and FQNEAQ (reference sequence). CDR3 in DNA: TGTGCCAGCAGCTCCGACAGGGGCAACTATGGCTACACCTTC. It codes for CASSSDRGNYGYTF.

For this clonotype: In this CDR3 the conserved last residue, phenylalanine or tryptophan, is missing, so a read error is likely. The limits of the CDR3 on the DNA are not certain, so only TCRdb's listed CDR3 is given. The gene calls are TRBV11-2 and TRBJ1-1. Germline V CDR1 and CDR2: SGHAT, FQNNGV. The CDR3 sequence runs 13 residues, both termini included. CDR3 region: CASSPTTNTEAFI.

As for this clonotype: This may be a read error: a much more frequent sequence differs by one nucleotide. V gene TRBV6-5 combines with J gene TRBJ1-5, with D hard to call. The CDR3 runs to 13 residues. Trimming took 4 bases from V and 7 from J, leaving 11 bases between them. Germline CDR1 and CDR2: MNHEY and SVGAGI. This CDR3 is CASSSRQEQPQHF. The CDR3 DNA reads TGTGCCAGCAGTTCTCGGCAGGAACAGCCCCAGCATTTT.

This clonotype was observed at least ten times. The CDR3 bases are TGTGCCAGCAGCTCTTGGACAGAGAACACTGAAGCTTTCTTT. Its protein is CASSSWTENTEAFF. This sequence joins TRBV5-6 and TRBJ1-1; possible D gene TRBD1, 6 bases. This CDR3 has 14 amino acids. The ends were cut back, 3 bases at V and 1 base at J, with 10 bases in the middle. The germline gives CDR1 SGHDT, CDR2 YYEEEE.

As regards this clonotype: This may be a read error, as it is one base from a much larger clone. The conserved phenylalanine or tryptophan normally closing the CDR3 is absent here, so this likely arose from a read error. The J gene is TRBJ2-7, the V gene TRBV6-5; D remains unclear. Germline assignment: CDR1 MNHEY and CDR2 SVGAGI. The germline V and J ends were trimmed by 4 bases and 1 base, with 8 bases remaining between them. The CDR3 extends over 13 amino acids. The CDR3 loop reads CASSFRRSYEQYS. CDR3 nucleotide sequence: TGTGCCAGCAGTTTCAGACGGTCCTACGAGCAGTACTCC.

Of note for this clonotype: At one end the junction does not follow the germline gene, possibly because of a read error. This chain links TRBV6-1 with TRBJ2-6, with TRBD1 matching over 8 bases. In germline, CDR1 is MNHNS, CDR2 SASEGT. The CDR3 length is 16 residues. The CDR3 DNA follows: TGTGCCAGCAGTGAGAGGGCCCCTCAGGGGGCCAACGTCGTGACTTTC. Protein: CASSERAPQGANVVTF.

This clonotype was seen more than once but under ten times. One end of the junction does not line up with germline, which may come from a read error. This chain connects TRBV14 to TRBJ2-4; D may be TRBD1 or TRBD2 (6 bases each). This CDR3 is built from 14 residues. The germline V gene has CDR1 SGHDN and CDR2 FVKESK. This CDR3 reads CANSPSGAKSIQYF. In DNA, the CDR3 is TGTGCCAACAGCCCATCGGGGGCCAAAAGCATTCAGTACTTC.

With respect to this clonotype: At one boundary the junction diverges from the germline segment, which might be a read error. The V call is TRBV4-2, the J call TRBJ2-3; D is perhaps TRBD1 or TRBD2 (6 bases each). Germline V CDR1 and CDR2: LGHNA, YNFKEQ. The CDR3 sequence is 14 residues long. CDR3: CTSNGVGGVDTQYF. Here the CDR3 DNA reads TGTACCAGCAACGGGGTCGGGGGCGTGGATACGCAGTATTTT.

With regard to this clonotype: A much larger clone differs from this one at a single base, so this may be a read error. The rearrangement uses TRBV6-6 and TRBJ2-2; TRBD1 agrees at 8 bases. From germline, CDR1 is MNHNY and CDR2 SVGAGI (reference sequence). This CDR3 is built from 16 residues. Germline trimming cut 6 bases from V and 0 bases from J; bases unmatched to any gene: 6. Written as DNA, the CDR3 is TGTGCCAGCAGGCAGTCACAGGGGGCGAACACCGGGGAGCTGTTTTTT. This encodes CASRQSQGANTGELFF.

The V call is TRBV11-2, the J call TRBJ2-7, with TRBD2 identical over 9 bases. The J segment lost 4 bases and the V segment lost 5 bases, leaving 12 bases of the junction unmatched. CDR1 and CDR2 (germline): SGHAT, FQNNGV. The CDR3 has 16 residues. DNA for the CDR3: TGTGCCAGCAGCCGAGAGGCTAGCGGGACTACTTACGAGCAGTACTTC. Protein sequence: CASSREASGTTYEQYF.

With respect to this clonotype: Without the conserved terminal phenylalanine or tryptophan, this CDR3 likely stems from a read error. This chain uses TRBV10-3 with TRBJ2-1; 11 bases are shared with TRBD2. This CDR3 contains 13 residues. J gave up 6 bases and V 8 bases, and 3 bases lay outside the gene matches. Germline CDR1 reads ENHRY; CDR2 reads SYGVKD. The CDR3 is CAIELAGANEQFL. Here the CDR3 DNA reads TGTGCCATCGAACTAGCGGGAGCCAATGAGCAGTTCCTC.

A remark on this clonotype: It may be a read error: a sequence one base away is much more abundant. This rearrangement joins TRBV14 to TRBJ2-7, with 10 positions matching TRBD1. Germline CDR1 reads SGHDN; CDR2 reads FVKESK. V dropped 6 bases and J dropped 2; count of bases not matched to a gene: 7. The CDR3 totals 15 residues. The CDR3 DNA reads TGTGCCAGCAGGACAGGGGGCGACAACCCCTACGAGCAGTACTTC. Translated, it gives CASRTGGDNPYEQYF.

This rearrangement joins TRBV10-2 to TRBJ1-2; no definite D call. Looked up from germline, CDR1 is WSHSY and CDR2 is SAAADI. V lost 8 bases, J lost 0 bases, and 13 bases lay in between. This CDR3 comprises 14 residues. The CDR3 spells CASGRDITNYGYTF. CDR3 sequence (DNA): TGCGCCAGCGGGCGAGACATTACTAACTATGGCTACACCTTC.

This clonotype came up many times. The rearrangement links TRBV11-2 to TRBJ2-3; no definite D call. Trimming took off 7 bases at V and 0 bases at J, with 14 bases between the two ends. The CDR3 sequence is 15 residues long. The V gene's germline CDR1 is SGHAT and CDR2 FQNNGV. The CDR3 DNA sequence: TGTGCCAGCATTAGAATGTCAACTAGCACAGATACGCAGTATTTT. Protein product: CASIRMSTSTDTQYF.

With respect to this clonotype: Possible read error: a much larger clone is one base away. The chain uses TRBV6-1 and TRBJ2-7; 7 bases are shared with TRBD2. The CDR3 has 15 residues. Germline V lookup: CDR1 MNHNS, CDR2 SASEGT. The CDR3 loop reads CTSSVLGEGPYEQYF. Here the CDR3 DNA reads TGTACCAGCAGCGTTCTAGGGGAGGGCCCCTACGAGCAGTACTTC.

The chain uses TRBV2 and TRBJ2-3; 7 bases align to TRBD2. This CDR3 has 16 residues. Germline V gives CDR1 SNHLY, CDR2 FYNNEI. With V trimmed by 1 base and J by 3 bases, 7 bases remained unmatched. The CDR3 DNA reads TGTGCCAGCAGTGAAGGTGTTACCGGGAGGACAGATACGCAGTATTTT. It is translated as CASSEGVTGRTDTQYF.

Many counts were recorded for this clonotype. The V and J genes are TRBV11-2 and TRBJ2-1; weak D call: TRBD1 (5 bases). CDR1 is SGHAT, CDR2 FQNNGV, per germline. The CDR3 length is 16 residues. Deletions cut 3 bases from V and 0 bases from J, with 12 bases between. The CDR3 DNA is TGTGCCAGCAGCTTGGACCCTGACAGCTCCTACAATGAGCAGTTCTTC. Translated: CASSLDPDSSYNEQFF.

This clonotype was seen repeatedly, ten times or more. The chain links TRBV29-1 to TRBJ2-5, with D hard to call. Trimming left V 8 bases short and J 5 bases short, with 12 bases between. Germline V gives CDR1 SQVTM, CDR2 ANQGSEA. This CDR3 region has 11 residues. DNA for the CDR3: TGCAGCCTCCAGATTCTGGAGACCCAGTACTTC. Protein: CSLQILETQYF.

The genes are TRBV11-2 and TRBJ2-3; possibly TRBD1 for D (5 bases). Trimming removed 8 bases from V and 4 bases from J, with 16 bases in between. Germline V gene data show CDR1 as SGHAT and CDR2 as FQNNGV. The CDR3 is 14 residues long. The CDR3 protein is CASGMGHPSDTQYF. The DNA of the CDR3 is TGTGCCAGCGGCATGGGGCATCCCTCAGATACGCAGTATTTT.

This clonotype was seen ten or more times. V gene TRBV12-3 or TRBV12-4 combines with J gene TRBJ2-4, with 7 bases lining up with TRBD2. CDR3 length: 13 amino acids. With V trimmed by 5 bases and J by 10 bases, 8 bases remained unmatched. The CDR3: CASSPSGEGIQYF. CDR3 nucleotides: TGTGCCAGCAGTCCCAGCGGGGAGGGGATTCAGTACTTC.

J is TRBJ2-4 and V is TRBV7-9, with D unclear. This CDR3 comprises 14 residues. V was shortened by 3 bases and J by 1 base, with 7 bases between the two germline ends. Germline values: CDR1 SEHNR, CDR2 FQNEAQ (reference sequence). Written as DNA, the CDR3 is TGTGCCAGCAGCTTTATCAGGGCCAAAAACATTCAGTACTTC. As protein: CASSFIRAKNIQYF.

This sequence joins TRBV6-5 and TRBJ1-5, with D possibly being TRBD1 (5 bases). The CDR3 extends over 13 amino acids. CDR1 and CDR2 (germline): MNHEY, SVGAGI. Between the trimmed V and J ends, which lost 4 bases and 16 bases, there was a span of 20 bases. This CDR3 reads CASSWTWDQPNHF. The CDR3 nucleotides are TGTGCCAGCAGTTGGACATGGGATCAGCCCAATCATTTT.

This clonotype was seen repeatedly, ten times or more. This chain connects TRBV29-1 to TRBJ2-1; the D gene is possibly TRBD2 (7 bases). The germline V gene encodes CDR1 SQVTM and CDR2 ANQGSEA. V lost 7 bases and J 7 bases, leaving 20 bases between the germline ends. CDR3 length: 14 amino acids. DNA of the CDR3: TGCAGCGCAATCCATCGGGGGGCACTTAATGAGCAGTTCTTC. It specifies CSAIHRGALNEQFF.